This T cell receptor (beta chain) emerged from a study of blood T cell repertoires in COVID-19. Study summary: Nucleic acid was either cDNA or gDNA, and it came from T cells, B-cell-depleted T cells, or PBMCs.

As handled by the study authors: Using reference gene primer amplification, nucleated cell counts were estimated. TCRdb keeps only in-frame clones here, not all; method: immunoSEQ multiplex PCR. V and J calls and clone size are as listed in that table; D and trimming were resolved from the DNA. Among some 200,000 clones, approximately 85% were seen once, and the ten largest hold about 2.4%. Seattle's enrolled individuals joined amid active infection and were then monitored longitudinally. With 3 bases removed from V and 8 bases from J, the gap between germline ends came to 13 bases. The CDR3 contains 13 residues.

The chain employs TRBV12-3 or TRBV12-4 and TRBJ1-2; D uncertain. The sequenced material came from peripheral blood. This TCR was sampled from a woman between 70 and 85 years old with COVID-19, enrolled during active disease. This CDR3 is CASSFSDQRGYTF. In DNA, the CDR3 is TGTGCCAGCAGTTTTAGCGATCAGAGGGGCTACACCTTC.